This T cell receptor (beta chain) came from a study of shared clonotypes between healthy human individuals (TCRdb year 2020). In the study overall: The cohort included three men and a couple of women between 18 and 49 years of age. Blood TCR repertoires of four to six healthy adults were deeply sequenced to estimate repertoire size and the extent of clonotype sharing between individuals. For each donor, three plates each were used for CD4 naive and CD4 memory, two plates were used for CD8 naive, and one plate was used for CD8 memory. Per donor, leukapheresis produced somewhere between about 0.85 and 9.5 billion PBMCs. To increase sequencing depth and limit assay-specific biases, TCR repertoire library preparation and sequencing were carried out by different laboratories using diverse techniques. The paper's findings and limits, for the study overall: The small number of donors limited the genetic and exposure-history diversity represented. Incomplete sequencing was indicated by rarefaction of sorted-subset datasets, despite the large sequencing depth. Sampling was restricted to blood, and TCR repertoires in tissue are likely to differ from TCR repertoires in blood. Approximately 5% of naive CD4, around 3.6% of naive CD8, about 2.5% of memory CD4, and over 0.35% of memory CD8 clonotypes were shared across a few donors. Naive subsets generally had larger estimated clonotype richness than memory subsets. Compared with non-shared clonotypes, the clonotypes found in all four sorted-subset donors had higher generation probabilities. Pairwise subsampling led to the expectation that sequencing depth would affect the degree of clonotype sharing among donors.

CDR1 and CDR2 (SGDLS, YYNGEE) derive from the germline V gene. The CDR3 holds 15 amino acids from the cysteine to the phenylalanine. The retained sequence is limited to the CDR3, 45 bases, with the frame set at the first base. The V end gives up 3 bases and the J end 6 bases, leaving 7 bases in the junction not matched to a gene. CD8 naive samples consisted of CD45RO-negative cells that were positively selected for CCR7, yielding a CD45RA+CCR7+ population without TemRA cells. Donors were healthy HIV-negative adults with no recently reported acute infections or vaccinations. All donors were Caucasian adults living in Nashville, Tennessee, USA. After blood collection by leukapheresis, PBMCs were isolated using Ficoll-Histopaque density gradient centrifugation and then cryopreserved in the vapor phase of liquid nitrogen. Purity and quantity of every magnetically sorted T cell population were checked by analytical flow cytometry. From each sorted fraction, genomic DNA was isolated and quantified by UV absorbance on a Nanodrop 2000c.

Notes on this clone: Which antigen it targets is not known. Per-nucleotide qualities are absent, and no much larger clonotype sits a single base away.

Using the deep immunoSEQ assay, TCR CDR3 regions were amplified from genomic DNA by multiplex PCR. Genomic DNA extracted from each cell subset was distributed evenly over all wells of several immunoSEQ 96-well plates, and each plate served as one replicate. Each replicate PCR for sorted subsets received roughly 0.2 ug genomic DNA, equal to about 30,000 T cell genomes. Purified libraries were quantified with a Qubit 3.0 fluorometer, sized on a Bioanalyzer 2100, and re-quantified with the KAPA Library Quantification kit. A separate single-read 150-cycle Illumina NextSeq 550 flow cell was used to sequence each immunoSEQ 96-well plate. The authors processed their data as follows. The immunoSEQ output contained only junctional sequences without quality scores, so filtering could not match that applied to full-length reads. Sequences were annotated with PyIR, a Python wrapper for IgBLAST v1.9, using IMGT germline references to assign V/J genes and CDR3. Reads were removed for weak V/J assignments (E-value above 1e-6), missing CDR3, stop codons, out-of-frame junctions, or ambiguous translated residues. A V3J clonotype was defined by an identical inferred V gene, J gene, and CDR3 amino acid sequence. To compute the percentage overlap between repertoires, the number of shared unique clonotypes was divided by the size of the smaller repertoire. Three approaches were used to assess repertoire richness: RTK rarefaction, the Chao1 estimator, and Recon v2.1 estimates of unobserved clonotypes. Generation probabilities were computed with OLGA for all TCRbeta clonotypes obtained by the gDNA method from a few donors. TCRdb stores this immuneACCESS table with in-frame sequences only. Part of the clones is absent; in the studies checked, under half of the shortfall reflects unresolved V genes, and no reason is known for the rest. V, J and clone size are taken as reported in that table, and D and trimming were inferred from the DNA itself. This sample holds about 2.2 million clones; 85% to 95% were observed only once. The ten top clones hold under 2% of the sample.

The specimen sequenced was naive CD8+ T cells from PBMCs. The cell subset or site label here, explained by the study, means: CD45RA+CCR7+. The receptor comes from a man aged 18 to 29 in good health. Some clones in this sample may be carry-over from other donors' samples. This chain is built from TRBV9 and TRBJ2-1; the junction holds 9 bases that match TRBD2. The CDR3 protein: CASSEGGLAFNEQFF. The nucleotides read TGTGCCAGCAGCGAGGGGGGACTAGCCTTCAATGAGCAGTTCTTC. Reference TRBV9 and TRBJ2-1 genes cover what lies past the CDR3, so the full variable domain is DSGVTQTPKHLITATGQRVTLRCSPRSGDLSVYWYQQSLDQGLQFLIQYYNGEERAKGNILERFSAQQFPDLHSELNLSSLELGDSALYFCASSEGGLAFNEQFFGPGTRLTVL.